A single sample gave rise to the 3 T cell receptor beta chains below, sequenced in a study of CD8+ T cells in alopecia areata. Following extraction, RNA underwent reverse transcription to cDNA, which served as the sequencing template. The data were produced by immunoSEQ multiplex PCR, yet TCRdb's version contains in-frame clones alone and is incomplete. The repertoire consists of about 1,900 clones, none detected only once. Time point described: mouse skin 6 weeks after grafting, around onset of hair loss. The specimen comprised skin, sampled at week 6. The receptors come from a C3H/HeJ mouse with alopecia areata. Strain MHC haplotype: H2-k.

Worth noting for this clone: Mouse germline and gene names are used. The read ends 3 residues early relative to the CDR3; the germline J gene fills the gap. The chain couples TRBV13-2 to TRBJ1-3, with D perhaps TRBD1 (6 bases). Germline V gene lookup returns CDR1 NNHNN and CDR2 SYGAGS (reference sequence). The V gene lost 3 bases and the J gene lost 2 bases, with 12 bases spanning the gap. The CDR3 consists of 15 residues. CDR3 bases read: TGTGCCAGCGGTGCCCCGAGGGGGACTGGAAATACG. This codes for CASGAPRGTGNT. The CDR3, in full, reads CASGAPRGTGNTLYF.

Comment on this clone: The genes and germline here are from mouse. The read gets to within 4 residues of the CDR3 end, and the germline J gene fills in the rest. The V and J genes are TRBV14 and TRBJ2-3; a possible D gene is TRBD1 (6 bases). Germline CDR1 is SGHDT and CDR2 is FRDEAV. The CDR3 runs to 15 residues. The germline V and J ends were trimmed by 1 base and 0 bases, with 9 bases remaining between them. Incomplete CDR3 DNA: TGTGCCAGCAGTTTCACAGGGTCTAGTGCAGAA. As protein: CASSFTGSSAE. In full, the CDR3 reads CASSFTGSSAETLYF.

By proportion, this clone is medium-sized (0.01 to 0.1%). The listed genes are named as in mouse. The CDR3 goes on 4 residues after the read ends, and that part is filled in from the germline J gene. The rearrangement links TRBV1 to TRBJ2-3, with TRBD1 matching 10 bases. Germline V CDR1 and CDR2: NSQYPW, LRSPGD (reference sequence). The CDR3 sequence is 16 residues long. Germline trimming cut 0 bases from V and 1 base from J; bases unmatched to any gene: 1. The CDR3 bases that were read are TGCACCTGCAGTGCAGAAGGGACAGGGGGTGCAGAA. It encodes CTCSAEGTGGAE. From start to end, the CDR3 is CTCSAEGTGGAETLYF.